This T cell receptor (beta chain) stems from a study of T cell clones after liver transplantation. Study context: Third-party-reactive TCRbeta sequences from pre-transplant mixed lymphocyte reactions served as antigen-independent comparators. Tolerant meant at least one year fully off immunosuppression without liver enzymes above twice normal. Study-wide results and limits: Migration into the graft, not deletion, may explain lost graft donor-reactive T cells.

CD3+CD4+ and CD3+CD8+ cells were FACS-sorted from thawed unstimulated PBMCs. In germline, CDR1 is MNHEY, CDR2 SMNVEV (reference sequence). The CDR3 extends over 15 amino acids. Between the trimmed V and J ends, which lost 2 bases and 4 bases, there was a span of 14 bases. Libraries were prepared by immunoSEQ multiplex PCR; TCRdb keeps only in-frame clonotypes and omits some of them. The sample lists some 9,000 clones, around three quarters occurring once. In the case of this clone: Its cognate antigen is unknown.

The chain recombines TRBV27 with TRBJ2-5; tentatively, D is TRBD1 or TRBD2 (6 bases each). The specimen comprised CD8+ T cells from blood, sampled at the approximately 16-month timepoint. This receptor was identified in a human patient who received a liver transplant. Part of the T cell pool may stem from the graft donor. This CDR3 reads CASSLGGGTRETQYF. The CDR3 nucleotides read TGTGCCAGCAGTTTAGGAGGGGGAACCCGAGAGACCCAGTACTTC.